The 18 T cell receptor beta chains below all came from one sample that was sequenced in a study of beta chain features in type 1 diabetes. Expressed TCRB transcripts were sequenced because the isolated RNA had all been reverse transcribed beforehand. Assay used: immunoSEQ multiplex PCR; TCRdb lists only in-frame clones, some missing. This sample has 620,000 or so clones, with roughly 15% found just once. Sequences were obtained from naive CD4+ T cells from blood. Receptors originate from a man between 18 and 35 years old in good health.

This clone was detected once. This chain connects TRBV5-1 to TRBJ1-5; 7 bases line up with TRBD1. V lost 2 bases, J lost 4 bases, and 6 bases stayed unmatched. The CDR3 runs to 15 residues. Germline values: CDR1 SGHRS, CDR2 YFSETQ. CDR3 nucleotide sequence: TGCGCCAGCAGCTTATCCGACAGGGTTAATCAGCCCCAGCATTTT. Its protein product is CASSLSDRVNQPQHF.

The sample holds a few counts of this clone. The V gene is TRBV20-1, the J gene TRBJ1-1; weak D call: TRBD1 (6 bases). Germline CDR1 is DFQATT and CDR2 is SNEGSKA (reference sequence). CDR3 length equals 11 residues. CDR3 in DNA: TGCGGGGGACAAAAGAACACTGAAGCTTTCTTT. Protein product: CGGQKNTEAFF.

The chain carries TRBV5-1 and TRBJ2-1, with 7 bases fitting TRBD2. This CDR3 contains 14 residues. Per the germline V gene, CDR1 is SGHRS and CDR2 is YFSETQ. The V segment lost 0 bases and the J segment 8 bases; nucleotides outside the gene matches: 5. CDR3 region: CASSLVGGRHEQFF. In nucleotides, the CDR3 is TGCGCCAGCAGCTTGGTGGGAGGGAGGCATGAGCAGTTCTTC.

The CDR3 bases are TGTGCCAGCAGCTTAGATTCAACCCACGAGCAGTACTTC. It encodes CASSLDSTHEQYF. This sequence joins TRBV11-2 and TRBJ2-7; no clear D. The CDR3 covers 13 residues. V lost 0 bases, J lost 5 bases, and 8 bases lay in between. The germline CDR1 and CDR2 sequences are SGHAT and FQNNGV.

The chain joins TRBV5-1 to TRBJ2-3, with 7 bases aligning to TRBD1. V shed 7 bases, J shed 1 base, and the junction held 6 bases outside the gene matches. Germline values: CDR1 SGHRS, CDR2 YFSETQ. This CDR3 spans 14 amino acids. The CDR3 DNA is TGCGCCAGCGCACAGGGGTACGGCACAGATACGCAGTATTTT. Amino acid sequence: CASAQGYGTDTQYF. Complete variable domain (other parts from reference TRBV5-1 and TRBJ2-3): KAGVTQTPRYLIKTRGQQVTLSCSPISGHRSVSWYQQTPGQGLQFLFEYFSETQRNKGNFPGRFSGRQFSNSRSEMNVSTLELGDSALYLCASAQGYGTDTQYFGPGTRLTVL.

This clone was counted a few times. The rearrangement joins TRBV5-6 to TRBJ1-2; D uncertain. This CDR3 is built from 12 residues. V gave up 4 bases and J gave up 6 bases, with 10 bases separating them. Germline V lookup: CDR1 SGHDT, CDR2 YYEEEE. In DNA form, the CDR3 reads TGTGCCAGCAGCCAAGACAACAATGGCTACACCTTC. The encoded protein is CASSQDNNGYTF.

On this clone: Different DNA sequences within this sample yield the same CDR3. The CDR3 sequence is CASSPQYEQYF. DNA for the CDR3: TGTGCCAGCTCACCGCAATACGAGCAGTACTTC. The rearrangement links TRBV18 to TRBJ2-7; no clear D. The ends were cut back, 3 bases at V and 4 bases at J, with 4 bases in the middle. The V gene's germline CDR1 is KGHSH and CDR2 LQKENI. This CDR3 is built from 11 residues. Looking up the rest from reference TRBV18 and TRBJ2-7 gives the full variable domain: NAGVMQNPRHLVRRRGQEARLRCSPMKGHSHVYWYRQLPEEGLKFMVYLQKENIIDESGMPKERFSAEFPKEGPSILRIQQVVRGDSAAYFCASSPQYEQYFGPGTRLTVT.

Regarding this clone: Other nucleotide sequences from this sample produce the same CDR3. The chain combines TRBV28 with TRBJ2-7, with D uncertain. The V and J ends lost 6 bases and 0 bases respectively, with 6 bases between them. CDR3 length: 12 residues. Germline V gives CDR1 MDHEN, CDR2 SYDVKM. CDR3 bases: TGTGCCAGCAGGCTCAGCTCCTACGAGCAGTACTTC. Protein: CASRLSSYEQYF.

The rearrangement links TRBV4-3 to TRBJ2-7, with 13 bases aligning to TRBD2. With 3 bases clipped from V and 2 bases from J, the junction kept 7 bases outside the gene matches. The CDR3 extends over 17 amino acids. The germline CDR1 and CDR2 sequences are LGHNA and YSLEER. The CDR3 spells CASSQFPGTSGTYEQYF. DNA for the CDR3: TGCGCCAGCAGCCAGTTTCCCGGGACTAGCGGGACCTACGAGCAGTACTTC.

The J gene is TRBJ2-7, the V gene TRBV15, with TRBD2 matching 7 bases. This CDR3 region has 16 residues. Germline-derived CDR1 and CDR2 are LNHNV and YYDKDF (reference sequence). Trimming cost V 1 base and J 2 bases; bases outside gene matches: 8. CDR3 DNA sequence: TGTGCCACCAGCAGAGTGGGGAGGGGCCAGCCCTACGAGCAGTACTTC. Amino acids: CATSRVGRGQPYEQYF. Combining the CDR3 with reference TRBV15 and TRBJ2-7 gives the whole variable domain DAMVIQNPRYQVTQFGKPVTLSCSQTLNHNVMYWYQQKSSQAPKLLFHYYDKDFNNEADTPDNFQSRRPNTSFCFLDIRSPGLGDTAMYLCATSRVGRGQPYEQYFGPGTRLTVT.

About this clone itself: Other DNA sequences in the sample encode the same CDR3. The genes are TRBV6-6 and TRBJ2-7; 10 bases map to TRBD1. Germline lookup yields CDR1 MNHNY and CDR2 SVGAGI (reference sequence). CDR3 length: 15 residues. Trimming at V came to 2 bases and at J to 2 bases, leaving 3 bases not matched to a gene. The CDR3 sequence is CASSYPGQGAYEQYF. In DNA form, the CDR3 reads TGTGCCAGCAGTTACCCAGGACAGGGGGCCTACGAGCAGTACTTC.

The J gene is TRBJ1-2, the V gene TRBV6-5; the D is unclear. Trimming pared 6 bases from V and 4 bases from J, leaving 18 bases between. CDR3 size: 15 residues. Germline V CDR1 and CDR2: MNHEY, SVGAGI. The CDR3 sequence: CASRIGPGSLYGYTF. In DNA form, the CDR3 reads TGTGCCAGCAGGATTGGGCCAGGTAGCCTCTATGGCTACACCTTC.

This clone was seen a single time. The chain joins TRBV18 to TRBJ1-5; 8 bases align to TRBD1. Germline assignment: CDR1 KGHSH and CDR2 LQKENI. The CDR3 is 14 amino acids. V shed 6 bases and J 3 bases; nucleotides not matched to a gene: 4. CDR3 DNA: TGTGCCAGCTCGGGACAGGCCTACAATCAGCCCCAGCATTTT. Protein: CASSGQAYNQPQHF.

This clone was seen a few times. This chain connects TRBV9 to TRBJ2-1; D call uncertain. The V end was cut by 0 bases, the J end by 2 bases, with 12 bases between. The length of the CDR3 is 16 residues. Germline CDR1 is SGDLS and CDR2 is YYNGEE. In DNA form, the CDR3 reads TGTGCCAGCAGCGTAGGAGGTAGTCGAACCTACAATGAGCAGTTCTTC. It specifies CASSVGGSRTYNEQFF. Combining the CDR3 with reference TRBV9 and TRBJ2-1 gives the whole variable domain DSGVTQTPKHLITATGQRVTLRCSPRSGDLSVYWYQQSLDQGLQFLIQYYNGEERAKGNILERFSAQQFPDLHSELNLSSLELGDSALYFCASSVGGSRTYNEQFFGPGTRLTVL.

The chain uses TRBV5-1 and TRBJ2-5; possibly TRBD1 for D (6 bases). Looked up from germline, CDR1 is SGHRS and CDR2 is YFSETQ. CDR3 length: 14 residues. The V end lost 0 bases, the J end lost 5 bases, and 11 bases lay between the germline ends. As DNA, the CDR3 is TGCGCCAGCAGCTTGGTGGACAGCGGCGAGACCCAGTACTTC. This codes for CASSLVDSGETQYF. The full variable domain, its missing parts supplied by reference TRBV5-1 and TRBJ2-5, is KAGVTQTPRYLIKTRGQQVTLSCSPISGHRSVSWYQQTPGQGLQFLFEYFSETQRNKGNFPGRFSGRQFSNSRSEMNVSTLELGDSALYLCASSLVDSGETQYFGPGTRLLVL.

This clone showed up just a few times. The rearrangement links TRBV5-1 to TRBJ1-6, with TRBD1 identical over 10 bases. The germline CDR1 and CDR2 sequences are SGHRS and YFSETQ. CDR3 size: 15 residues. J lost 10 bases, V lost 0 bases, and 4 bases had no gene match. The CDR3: CASSLGTGGGSPLHF. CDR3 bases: TGCGCCAGCAGCTTGGGGACAGGGGGTGGATCACCCCTCCACTTT.

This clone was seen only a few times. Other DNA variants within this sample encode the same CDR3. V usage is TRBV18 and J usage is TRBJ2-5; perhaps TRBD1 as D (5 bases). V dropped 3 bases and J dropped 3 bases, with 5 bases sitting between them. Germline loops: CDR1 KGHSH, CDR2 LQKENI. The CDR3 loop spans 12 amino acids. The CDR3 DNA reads TGTGCCAGCTCACCCAGGGAAGAGACCCAGTACTTC. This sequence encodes CASSPREETQYF.

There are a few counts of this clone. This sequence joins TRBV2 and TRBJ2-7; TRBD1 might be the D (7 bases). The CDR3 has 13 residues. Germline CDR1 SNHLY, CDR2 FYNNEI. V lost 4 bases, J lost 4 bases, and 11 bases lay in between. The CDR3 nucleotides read TGTGCCAGCAGTGCCTCAGGGGGGTACGAGCAGTACTTC. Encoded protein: CASSASGGYEQYF.